This T cell receptor beta chain was observed in a study of human T cells and chemical hapten exposure. CDR1 is DFQATT and CDR2 is SNEGSKA in the germline V gene (reference sequence). The CDR3 length is 13 residues. The time point is: pre-sensitization, week 0. Regarding treatment: therapeutic diphenylcyclopropenone sensitization with weekly scalp DPC. One entry per CDR3 protein, called by TCRdb with MiXCR from the RACE reads. Seen here are 380,000 or so distinct CDR3 sequences, about 5% observed once, and the top ten hold about 8.2%. V usage is TRBV20-1 and J usage is TRBJ2-1; tentatively, D is TRBD2 (5 bases). This receptor was obtained from a woman aged 18-29 years with alopecia areata. Some clones in this sample may be carry-over from other donors' samples. Sequencing was performed on whole blood, taken in connection with sensitization to the hapten diphenylcyclopropenone (DPC). CDR3 bases: TGCAGCCTTTTTAGCGTCTCATACAATGAGCAGTTCTTC. Translation: CSLFSVSYNEQFF.